The 11 T cell receptor beta chains in this list originate from one sample, sequenced in a study of Ad26.COV2.S vaccination and SARS-CoV-2 variants. The repertoire was sequenced with immunoSEQ multiplex PCR; TCRdb's copy has only in-frame clones and lacks some. The sample consists of fewer than 500,000 clones, about 90% of them appearing once. The treatment here: around 19 received Ad26.COV2.S at low or high dose, single or two shots; about 5 received placebo; per-sample allocation not given. Repertoires come from day 63 after the first vaccine or placebo injection. Specimen: peripheral blood, collected in a trial of Ad26.COV2.S vaccine versus placebo. These receptors were obtained from a person aged 18-60 years who received the Ad26.COV2.S COVID-19 vaccine or a placebo.

The chain links TRBV29-1 to TRBJ2-1; 7 nucleotides match TRBD2. Germline V lookup: CDR1 SQVTM, CDR2 ANQGSEA. The junction had 12 bases not matched to a gene; V was cut back by 3 bases and J by 4 bases. CDR3 length: 16 residues. The DNA of the CDR3 is TGCAGCGTTGATGATCCACCTAGCGGAGCTTACAATGAGCAGTTCTTC. This gives the protein CSVDDPPSGAYNEQFF.

The chain employs TRBV7-8 and TRBJ2-1; the D gene could be TRBD1 or TRBD2 (6 bases each). The CDR3 totals 13 residues. The V gene's germline CDR1 is SGHVS and CDR2 FQNEAQ. V was trimmed by 4 bases and J by 9 bases, leaving 13 bases between them. This CDR3 is CASSSVGGIEQFF. The CDR3 nucleotides read TGTGCCAGCAGCTCTGTAGGGGGGATTGAGCAGTTCTTC.

This clone was detected only a few times. The chain links TRBV12-2 to TRBJ2-1; the table's TRBD1 call for D was not verified on the DNA. TRBV12-2 is deemed a pseudogene. CDR3 length equals 17 residues. As DNA, the CDR3 is TGTGCAAGTCGCTTAGATAAAGTGACAGGGAATTCCAATGAGCAGTTCTTC. The encoded protein is CASRLDKVTGNSNEQFF.

In nucleotides, the CDR3 is TGTGCCAGCAGTGACTCCCCCTTCGTGGCGAACACCGGGGAGCTGTTTTTT. Translating it yields CASSDSPFVANTGELFF. The gene calls are TRBV6-4 and TRBJ2-2; D is unresolved. CDR1 is MRHNA, CDR2 SNTAGT, per germline. The V and J ends lost 0 bases and 0 bases respectively, with 11 bases between them. The CDR3 is 17 residues long.

The V gene is TRBV15, the J gene TRBJ2-1, with D possibly TRBD2 on 7 matching bases. The CDR3 totals 13 residues. From germline, CDR1 is LNHNV and CDR2 YYDKDF (reference sequence). Between the trimmed V and J ends, which lost 7 bases and 12 bases, there was a span of 19 bases. The CDR3 loop reads CATTPGGQGLQFF. The CDR3 nucleotides read TGTGCCACCACCCCCGGGGGGCAAGGGTTGCAGTTCTTC.

This sequence joins TRBV9 and TRBJ2-1, with 10 positions matching TRBD1. This CDR3 contains 14 residues. V gave up 3 bases and J gave up 5 bases; unmatched junction bases: 2. Per the germline V gene, CDR1 is SGDLS and CDR2 is YYNGEE. The CDR3, as DNA: TGTGCCAGCAGCGAGGGACAGGGGAACAATGAGCAGTTCTTC. Protein: CASSEGQGNNEQFF.

This chain uses TRBV29-1 with TRBJ1-4; TRBD1 aligns across 7 bases. V gave up 7 bases and J gave up 0 bases; unmatched junction bases: 5. The V gene's germline CDR1 is SQVTM and CDR2 ANQGSEA. This CDR3 has 14 amino acids. The CDR3 spells CSGRGGTTNEKLFF. In DNA form, the CDR3 reads TGCAGCGGCAGGGGGGGAACAACTAATGAAAAACTGTTTTTT.

The chain is built from TRBV4-1 and TRBJ2-3, with 9 bases that match TRBD1. With V trimmed by 5 bases and J by 1 base, 4 bases remained unmatched. The CDR3 has 15 residues. Germline CDR1 MGHRA, CDR2 YSYEKL. CDR3 residues: CASSARDRGTDTQYF. The CDR3 nucleotides are TGCGCCAGCAGCGCGCGGGACAGGGGCACAGATACGCAGTATTTT.

V and J are TRBV7-8 and TRBJ2-3; D gene unclear. This CDR3 region has 15 residues. V was shortened by 3 bases and J by 0 bases, with 10 bases between the two germline ends. The V gene's germline CDR1 is SGHVS and CDR2 FQNEAQ. CDR3 sequence: CASSLARFSTDTQYF. The CDR3 DNA sequence: TGTGCCAGCAGCTTGGCCAGATTTAGCACAGATACGCAGTATTTT. The whole variable domain, filled in from reference TRBV7-8 and TRBJ2-3, reads GAGVSQSPRYKVAKRGQDVALRCDPISGHVSLFWYQQALGQGPEFLTYFQNEAQLDKSGLPSDRFFAERPEGSVSTLKIQRTQQEDSAVYLCASSLARFSTDTQYFGPGTRLTVL.

V gene TRBV11-3 combines with J gene TRBJ2-3, with a possible D match to TRBD2 (5 bases). There are 13 residues in the CDR3. Trimming pared 1 base from V and 10 bases from J, leaving 12 bases between. CDR1 SGHNT and CDR2 YENEEA come from the germline V gene. DNA of the CDR3: TGTGCCAGCAGCTTAGGGCCCGGGGATGCGCAGTATTTT. This sequence encodes CASSLGPGDAQYF.

This clone has only a few counts. The J gene is TRBJ2-2, the V gene TRBV2; 7 nucleotides align to TRBD2. This CDR3 has 16 residues. CDR1 is SNHLY and CDR2 is FYNNEI in the germline V gene. J was trimmed by 4 bases and V by 1 base; bases with no gene match: 6. CDR3 region: CASSEEAGRVTGELFF. DNA for the CDR3: TGTGCCAGCAGTGAAGAAGCGGGACGGGTCACCGGGGAGCTGTTTTTT.